A selection of T cell receptor beta chains follows, all from one sample in a study of PD-1 blockade in mismatch repair-deficient tumors. TCRdb's copy holds only in-frame clones and misses some; the assay was immunoSEQ multiplex PCR. Of about 15,000 clones listed, more than 85% are singletons. Antigen specificity for these receptors is unknown. The source was cells cultured in vitro, collected from a patient treated with pembrolizumab. These receptors originate from an adult with mismatch repair-deficient cancer. Each CDR3 is given with its conserved first and last residue. A D gene is named only where the DNA matches it firmly. Clone size is not always given. Where it is, it says once, few, many or a class for expanded clones.

TRBJ2-1 | NA | TRBD2 | TRBV5-4 | TGTGCCAGCAGCTTGGCTGCGGGAGGTGCAAACGAGCAGTTCTTC | CASSLAAGGANEQFF
TRBJ2-1 | NA | NA | TRBV18 | TGTGCCAGCTTCCGGGACTCGTCTTACAATGAGCAGTTCTTC | CASFRDSSYNEQFF
TRBJ2-1 | NA | NA | TRBV29-1 | TGCAGCGTTGACAACTCCTACAATGAGCAGTTCTTC | CSVDNSYNEQFF
TRBJ1-5 | NA | NA | TRBV9 | TGTGCCAGCAGCGTAGGCCAGTATCAGCCCCAGCATTTT | CASSVGQYQPQHF
TRBJ2-2 | NA | NA | TRBV19 | TGTGCCAGTAACCCGATCAGTAACACCGGGGAGCTGTTTTTT | CASNPISNTGELFF
TRBJ2-7 | NA | TRBD1 | TRBV27 | TGTGCCAGCAGCCGCCGGACAGGGTACGAGCAGTACTTC | CASSRRTGYEQYF
TRBJ2-7 | NA | NA | TRBV5-6 | TGTGCCAGCAGCAACCAGGGGTTTGTGTCCGAGCAGTACTTC | CASSNQGFVSEQYF
TRBJ2-7 | NA | TRBD1 | TRBV6-1 | TGTGCCAGCAGTGGACCGGGACAGGCGGTCTCCTACGAGCAGTACTTC | CASSGPGQAVSYEQYF
TRBJ1-2 | once | NA | TRBV2 | TGTGCCAGCAGTGCTGAGGAAAACTATGGCTACACCTTC | CASSAEENYGYTF
TRBJ2-3 | NA | TRBD2 | TRBV19 | TGTGCCAGTAGTCAGGGACTAGCTCGCACAGATACGCAGTATTTT | CASSQGLARTDTQYF
TRBJ2-1 | NA | NA | TRBV11-3 | TGTGCCAGCAGTGTAGCGATTTCTCTCAATGAGCAGTTCTTC | CASSVAISLNEQFF
TRBJ1-3 | NA | TRBD1 | TRBV5-1 | TGCGCCAGCAGCTTAGGGACAGCCCCTGGAAACACCATATATTTT | CASSLGTAPGNTIYF
TRBJ1-2 | NA | NA | TRBV5-1 | TGCGCCAGCAGCGGGACGGACAGTTCGTATGGCTACACCTTC | CASSGTDSSYGYTF
TRBJ2-1 | NA | TRBD2 | TRBV5-3 | TGTGCCAGAAGCATTTCTAGCGGGGGCTACAATGAGCAGTTCTTC | CARSISSGGYNEQFF
TRBJ1-1 | NA | TRBD1 | TRBV9 | TGTGCCAGCAGCGTAACAGGGGGCGCGTCCGCTGAAGCTTTCTTT | CASSVTGGASAEAFF
TRBJ1-3 | NA | TRBD1 | TRBV2 | TGTGCCAGCTCGGAGGAGGGGGCGGGAGGAAACACCATATATTTT | CASSEEGAGGNTIYF
TRBJ1-2 | few | TRBD1 | TRBV2 | TGTGCCAGCAGTGAAGGACAGGGAGTAGATGGCTACACCTTC | CASSEGQGVDGYTF
TRBJ1-6 | NA | NA | TRBV18 | TGTGCCAGCTCACCCGGACGGGAAGCGGGTTCACCCCTCCACTTT | CASSPGREAGSPLHF
TRBJ2-7 | NA | TRBD1 | TRBV5-5 | TGTGCCAGCAGCAGCTTCCGGGACAGGGTCAACGAGCAGTACTTC | CASSSFRDRVNEQYF
TRBJ2-7 | NA | NA | TRBV30 | TGTGCCTGGAGTGGAACCCTCCTCGAGCAGTACTTC | CAWSGTLLEQYF
TRBJ2-2 | NA | TRBD1 | TRBV5-6 | TGTGCCAGCAGCTTGACAGGGGGCATGACCGGGGAGCTGTTTTTT | CASSLTGGMTGELFF
TRBJ2-3 | NA | NA | TRBV11-1 | TGTGCCAGCAGCTTACTGCGGGTAGGCGCAGATACGCAGTATTTT | CASSLLRVGADTQYF
TRBJ2-5 | NA | NA | TRBV5-1 | TGCGCCAGCAGCTTGAGGACAGCACAAGAGACCCAGTACTTC | CASSLRTAQETQYF
TRBJ2-4 | NA | TRBD2 | TRBV28 | TGTGCCAGCAGGAACGGACTAGCGGAAAACATTCAGTACTTC | CASRNGLAENIQYF
TRBJ2-1 | NA | TRBD2 | TRBV5-1 | TGCGCCAGCAGCTACGCTAGCGGGTACAATGAGCAGTTCTTC | CASSYASGYNEQFF
TRBJ2-7 | NA | NA | TRBV28 | TGTGCCAGCAGTTTCCCACTGGACGAGCAGTACTTC | CASSFPLDEQYF
TRBJ2-7 | NA | TRBD1 | TRBV11-2 | TGTGCCAGCAGCTTAGTACCTCAGGGGGACGAGCAGTACTTC | CASSLVPQGDEQYF
TRBJ2-7 | NA | NA | TRBV7-3 | TGTGCCAGCAGCCTAAAAGAACAGGGCCCGTTCTACGAGCAGTACTTC | CASSLKEQGPFYEQYF
TRBJ2-3 | NA | TRBD2 | TRBV9 | TGTGCCAGCAGCCTGGGGCGGACTAGCAGACTCACAGATACGCAGTATTTT | CASSLGRTSRLTDTQYF
TRBJ2-3 | NA | TRBD2 | TRBV29-1 | TGCAGCGTGGGACTAGCGCTCAGCACAGATACGCAGTATTTT | CSVGLALSTDTQYF
TRBJ1-5 | NA | TRBD1 | TRBV18 | TGTGCCAGCTCACCGCAACGGGACAGGGGGAGGCAGCCCCAGCATTTT | CASSPQRDRGRQPQHF
TRBJ2-2 | few | TRBD1 | TRBV9 | TGTGCCAGCAGCGTAGAAACAGGGGGCACCGGGGAGCTGTTTTTT | CASSVETGGTGELFF
TRBJ1-2 | few | TRBD1 | TRBV20-1 | TGCAGTGCTGGACAGGGACAAGGCTACACCTTC | CSAGQGQGYTF
TRBJ2-7 | NA | TRBD2 | TRBV29-1 | TGCAGCACCTCGGGGACTAGCGGGGGACTCTCCTACGAGCAGTACTTC | CSTSGTSGGLSYEQYF
TRBJ2-1 | NA | NA | TRBV18 | TGTGCCAGCTCACCACTGGGGTCAACATCGAATGAGCAGTTCTTC | CASSPLGSTSNEQFF
TRBJ1-5 | NA | NA | TRBV5-1 | TGCGCCAGCAGCTTGGGCAGCAATCAGCCCCAGCATTTT | CASSLGSNQPQHF
TRBJ1-2 | NA | NA | TRBV7-8 | TGTGCCAGCAGCAACCGGGCCTTACAGCTCAACTATGGCTACACCTTC | CASSNRALQLNYGYTF
TRBJ1-2 | NA | NA | TRBV14 | TGTGCCAGCAGCCGGGACAATCTTTTTAACTATGGCTACACCTTC | CASSRDNLFNYGYTF
TRBJ1-5 | NA | NA | TRBV7-2 | TGTGCCAGCAGCCCCGGACAGACCTATCAGCCCCAGCATTTT | CASSPGQTYQPQHF
TRBJ2-3 | NA | NA | TRBV5-1 | TGCGCCAGCAGCCCGGGAAGGGTCACAGATACGCAGTATTTT | CASSPGRVTDTQYF
TRBJ2-5 | once | NA | TRBV7-8 | TGTGCCAGCAGCCGGCGCACCCAAGAGACCCAGTACTTC | CASSRRTQETQYF
TRBJ2-3 | NA | NA | TRBV15 | TGTGCCACCAGCAGAGACGGGGGCTCCGGAGATACGCAGTATTTT | CATSRDGGSGDTQYF
TRBJ2-5 | few | TRBD1 | TRBV6-6 | TGTGCCAGCAGTTACCCCACCGGGACAGGGGGGGAGACCCAGTACTTC | CASSYPTGTGGETQYF
TRBJ1-2 | NA | NA | TRBV28 | TGTGCCAGCCTCCGCGCCCAGGGGCTGGAGGGCTATGGCTACACCTTC | CASLRAQGLEGYGYTF
TRBJ2-2 | NA | NA | TRBV30 | TGTGCCTGGAGTGTAGGGCCGAGAACCGGGGAGCTGTTTTTT | CAWSVGPRTGELFF
TRBJ1-1 | few | NA | TRBV6-5 | TGTGCCAGCAGTTACTCGACCAGGGCCAACACTGAAGCTTTCTTT | CASSYSTRANTEAFF
TRBJ1-3 | medium-sized | TRBD1 | TRBV18 | TGTGCCAGCTCACCCCTCCTCGTCGGGACAGCGGTGGAGGGAAACACCATATATTTT | CASSPLLVGTAVEGNTIYF
TRBJ2-7 | NA | NA | TRBV5-1 | TGCGCCAGCAGCTTGGCATTCCGGGAGTATTACGAGCAGTACTTC | CASSLAFREYYEQYF
TRBJ1-2 | NA | NA | TRBV4-1 | TGCGCCAGCAGCCAAGACCCCTCAAGGGCTAACTATGGCTACACCTTC | CASSQDPSRANYGYTF
TRBJ2-1 | few | NA | TRBV13 | TGTGCCAGCAGCTTAGGCAACAATGAGCAGTTCTTC | CASSLGNNEQFF
TRBJ2-1 | NA | NA | TRBV10-2 | TGCGCCAGCAGGACCTTCGGCAGGGTTGAATCCTACAATGAGCAGTTCTTC | CASRTFGRVESYNEQFF
TRBJ1-5 | NA | TRBD1 | TRBV7-9 | TGTGCCAGCAGCGTTGACAGGGGCGCTCAGCCCCAGCATTTT | CASSVDRGAQPQHF
TRBJ2-3 | once | TRBD2 | TRBV5-4 | TGTGCCAGCAGCTTGGGTAGCGGGCTACCCACAGATACGCAGTATTTT | CASSLGSGLPTDTQYF
TRBJ1-5 | NA | NA | TRBV28 | TGTGCCAGCAGTTTAATTCCAGGGAATGAGCCCCAGCATTTT | CASSLIPGNEPQHF
TRBJ2-3 | NA | NA | TRBV19 | TGTGCCAGTAGTATCCCCTCCGCGGGGGCAGGAGATACGCAGTATTTT | CASSIPSAGAGDTQYF